The T cell receptor (beta chain) described here comes from a study of cytomegalovirus exposure and HLA in healthy donors. Concerning this clone: The antigen is unknown.

Primers included in the PCR were 60 Vbeta and 13 Jbeta primers. Only in-frame clones appear in the TCRdb table, and some are missing; sequencing was by immunoSEQ multiplex PCR. The sample lists 150,000 or so clones; just under 80% were seen once. Trimming removed 2 bases from V and 14 bases from J, with 16 bases in between. Germline V gene lookup returns CDR1 SNHLY and CDR2 FYNNEI. The CDR3 is made up of 14 amino acids. Overall study findings and caveats: For presence/absence analyses, sequencing depth was assumed to be roughly uniform across donors. Trimming of TCR beta V- and J-genes showed a link, identified in a later analysis, to a missense DCLRE1C variant.

Sequenced material: PBMCs. This chain uses TRBV2 with TRBJ1-6, with D unresolved. The TCR was taken from a man aged 25 to 40 in good health and CMV-seronegative. CDR3 in DNA: TGTGCCAGCAGTGAAATTACGGCTGGCGGATCCCTCCACTTT. Translation gives CASSEITAGGSLHF.